This T cell receptor beta chain was identified in a study of T cell clones after liver transplantation. Looking at the study overall: HCV positivity affected three of eight recipients; the rest lacked autoimmune or viral indications. Tolerant meant at least one year fully off immunosuppression without liver enzymes above twice normal.

As regards this clone: What it binds is unknown.

This CDR3 has 16 residues. Germline V gene sequence: CDR1 SGHVS, CDR2 FNYEAQ. With 5 bases removed from V and 1 base from J, the gap between germline ends came to 18 bases. Findings of the study overall: Low donor cell numbers restricted donor-reactive repertoire measurement in a couple of subjects. Graft donor-reactive T cells possibly entered the graft instead of undergoing deletion.

The assay was immunoSEQ multiplex PCR, and TCRdb's table has in-frame clones only and misses some. The data show roughly 55,000 clones, about 81% seen once. The gene calls are TRBV7-6 and TRBJ2-7; D gene uncertain. Here the sequenced sample was CD4+ T cells from blood, taken before liver transplant. The TCR was taken from a human donor who received a liver transplant. CDR3 nucleotide sequence: TGTGCCAGCAGCCCAACTCGACACCTCGATTCCTACGAGCAGTACTTC. Its translation is CASSPTRHLDSYEQYF.